Sequencing of this T cell receptor beta chain was carried out in a study of blood T cell repertoires in COVID-19. Study as a whole: Specimens from acute and convalescent COVID-19 originated in the United States, Italy and Spain. PBMCs, B-cell-depleted T cells, or T cells were the source of the cDNA or gDNA that made up the material.

This clone was counted between two and nine times. Germline values: CDR1 KGHSH, CDR2 LQKENI. The ends lost 0 bases at V and 11 bases at J; junction bases unmatched: 6. This CDR3 is 14 amino acids long. Sequenced by immunoSEQ multiplex PCR; TCRdb stores in-frame clones only, minus some. The table lists about 270,000 clones, around nine tenths of them singletons. This receptor was taken from a man aged 35-49 years with active or convalescent COVID-19. Sequencing was performed on peripheral blood. The chain recombines TRBV18 with TRBJ1-1, with 10 bases fitting TRBD1. This chain's CDR3 is CASSPPIPGQGAFF. For the CDR3, the DNA is TGTGCCAGCTCACCACCTATACCGGGACAGGGGGCTTTCTTT.